These 17 T cell receptor beta chains came from one sample sequenced in a study of cytotoxic CD8 clonotypes in ibrutinib-treated CLL (dated by TCRdb to the early 2020s). Libraries came from the immunoSEQ multiplex PCR assay. Sourced from immuneACCESS, this table was stored by TCRdb with only in-frame sequences that have V and J called. A share of the clones is absent; for the studies checked, an unresolved V gene accounts for under half, and the remainder has no known explanation. This sample is represented by some 130,000 clones; 70% to 90% of them were singletons. In total, the top ten clones hold approximately 2% of the sample. In light of the paper, this sample's time point label describes: approximately 2 years on ibrutinib. This sample comprised PBMCs, obtained after 24 months of ibrutinib treatment. The receptors derive from a human donor with chronic lymphocytic leukemia.

This clone was seen once. This sequence joins TRBV19 and TRBJ2-5; weak D call: TRBD1 (5 bases). Trimming took off 7 bases at V and 1 base at J, with 13 bases between the two ends. Germline V gene data show CDR1 as LNHDA and CDR2 as SQIVND (reference sequence). The CDR3 has 14 residues. The CDR3 loop reads CASNVGASQETQYF. The CDR3 bases are TGTGCCAGTAACGTAGGGGCCTCCCAAGAGACCCAGTACTTC.

The genes are TRBV20-1 and TRBJ2-7, with D uncertain. CDR3 size: 10 residues. Germline CDR1 is DFQATT and CDR2 is SNEGSKA (reference sequence). V lost 5 bases, J lost 2 bases, and 4 bases lay in between. The CDR3 DNA is TGCAGTGCTTTAACCTACGAGCAGTACTTC. Its protein is CSALTYEQYF.

V is TRBV28 and J is TRBJ1-2, with D perhaps matching TRBD1 (5 bases). The germline V gene has CDR1 MDHEN and CDR2 SYDVKM. CDR3 size: 13 residues. V lost 9 bases and J 5 bases, leaving 16 bases between the germline ends. The CDR3 coding sequence is TGTGCCAGTACCCAAAGGGGCAGATATGGCTACACCTTC. Translated: CASTQRGRYGYTF.

The chain links TRBV5-1 to TRBJ1-2; D possibly corresponds to TRBD1 (6 bases). V shed 5 bases and J shed 2 bases, with 13 bases lying between them. Germline CDR1 reads SGHRS; CDR2 reads YFSETQ. This CDR3 region has 14 residues. CDR3 residues: CASRSMGANYGYTF. CDR3 nucleotides: TGCGCCAGCAGATCTATGGGGGCAAACTATGGCTACACCTTC.

J is TRBJ1-4 and V is TRBV9, with D possibly TRBD1 on 5 matching bases. V lost 2 bases and J 7 bases, leaving 15 bases between the germline ends. This CDR3 is 15 amino acids long. In germline, CDR1 is SGDLS, CDR2 YYNGEE. The CDR3 spells CASSVGRERGEKLFF. The CDR3 coding sequence is TGTGCCAGCAGCGTCGGCAGGGAACGGGGTGAAAAACTGTTTTTT.

The chain links TRBV28 to TRBJ2-5, with 8 bases identical to TRBD1. V was clipped by 7 bases and J by 1 base; unmatched bases: 8. The CDR3 loop spans 15 amino acids. Germline CDR1 is MDHEN and CDR2 is SYDVKM. The CDR3 sequence: CASISGGRGQETQYF. The DNA for the CDR3 is TGTGCCAGCATCTCAGGGGGCAGGGGCCAAGAGACCCAGTACTTC.

The V and J genes are TRBV14 and TRBJ2-2; D gene uncertain. The CDR3 contains 13 residues. Per the germline V gene, CDR1 is SGHDN and CDR2 is FVKESK. V lost 4 bases to trimming and J lost 6 bases, with 9 bases between them. In nucleotides, the CDR3 is TGTGCCAGCAGCCCAACGGCAGCCGGGGAGCTGTTTTTT. Encoded protein: CASSPTAAGELFF.

This chain uses TRBV9 with TRBJ1-2, with D uncertain. This CDR3 spans 15 amino acids. With 0 bases removed from V and 0 bases from J, the gap between germline ends came to 9 bases. Germline assignment: CDR1 SGDLS and CDR2 YYNGEE. The CDR3 is CASSVGVGANYGYTF. In DNA form, the CDR3 reads TGTGCCAGCAGCGTAGGGGTCGGAGCTAACTATGGCTACACCTTC.

This clone was observed a few times. Other DNA sequences in this sample translate to the same CDR3. The chain couples TRBV4-2 to TRBJ1-6; D is unclear. From germline, CDR1 is LGHNA and CDR2 YNFKEQ. V was shortened by 4 bases and J by 7 bases, with 11 bases between the two germline ends. The CDR3 length is 14 residues. In nucleotides, the CDR3 is TGTGCCAGCAGCCGGGAGGGCGGGAATTCACCCCTCCACTTT. Encoded protein: CASSREGGNSPLHF.

The chain joins TRBV18 to TRBJ1-1, with D possibly matching TRBD1 (5 bases). The germline gives CDR1 KGHSH, CDR2 LQKENI. The V gene lost 0 bases and the J gene lost 1 base, with 15 bases spanning the gap. The CDR3 is made up of 17 amino acids. CDR3 nucleotides: TGTGCCAGCTCACCACCGATGGGTTTAGGGGAGAACACTGAAGCTTTCTTT. This codes for CASSPPMGLGENTEAFF.

This rearrangement joins TRBV9 to TRBJ2-1, with a weak D call TRBD1 (6 bases). Germline V gene sequence: CDR1 SGDLS, CDR2 YYNGEE. This CDR3 spans 16 amino acids. The germline V and J ends were trimmed by 2 bases and 5 bases, with 17 bases remaining between them. CDR3 nucleotide sequence: TGTGCCAGCAGCGTTTTTATCGGGCAGGGGAACAATGAGCAGTTCTTC. Translated, it gives CASSVFIGQGNNEQFF. Looking up the rest from reference TRBV9 and TRBJ2-1 gives the full variable domain: DSGVTQTPKHLITATGQRVTLRCSPRSGDLSVYWYQQSLDQGLQFLIQYYNGEERAKGNILERFSAQQFPDLHSELNLSSLELGDSALYFCASSVFIGQGNNEQFFGPGTRLTVL.

The chain is built from TRBV28 and TRBJ1-4; no reliable D call. CDR3 length: 13 amino acids. V shed 7 bases and J shed 8 bases, with 14 bases lying between them. The germline V gene encodes CDR1 MDHEN and CDR2 SYDVKM. The CDR3 coding sequence is TGTGCCAGCAAGTTGGGGATTGGGGAAAAACTGTTTTTT. Its translation is CASKLGIGEKLFF.

This chain's CDR3 is CAWRVSGGSWYF. CDR3 coding DNA: TGTGCCTGGAGAGTAAGTGGGGGCTCTTGGTACTTC. V gene TRBV30 combines with J gene TRBJ2-7; D might be TRBD1 (6 bases). In germline, CDR1 is GTSNPN, CDR2 SVGIG (reference sequence). The CDR3 extends over 12 amino acids. Trimming pared 3 bases from V and 12 bases from J, leaving 18 bases between.

This sequence joins TRBV7-8 and TRBJ2-7; 10 positions match TRBD2. The J segment lost 2 bases and the V segment lost 5 bases, leaving 6 bases of the junction unmatched. CDR3 size: 15 residues. Germline CDR1 SGHVS, CDR2 FQNEAQ. CDR3 sequence (DNA): TGTGCCAGCAGCGGGAGGACTAGCGGACCCTACGAGCAGTACTTC. This gives the protein CASSGRTSGPYEQYF.

The CDR3 spells CASSDPGGQGHQPQHF. CDR3 DNA: TGTGCCAGTAGCGACCCGGGAGGACAGGGTCATCAGCCCCAGCATTTT. The chain employs TRBV19 and TRBJ1-5, with 8 bases aligning to TRBD1. This CDR3 spans 16 amino acids. Germline CDR1 is LNHDA and CDR2 is SQIVND (reference sequence). Losses at the gene ends were 6 bases for V and 5 bases for J; bases not matched to a gene: 12.

The V call is TRBV7-7, the J call TRBJ2-1, with 12 bases aligning to TRBD2. Trimming removed 5 bases from V and 7 bases from J; junction bases left unmatched: 6. CDR3 size: 15 residues. Germline assignment: CDR1 SSHAT and CDR2 FNYEAQ (reference sequence). The CDR3 nucleotides read TGTGCCAGCAGCCCCGGTCTAGCGGGGGGGAATGAGCAGTTCTTC. It codes for CASSPGLAGGNEQFF.

This clone showed up just a few times. This chain joins TRBV20-1 and TRBJ2-1; D call uncertain. The germline gives CDR1 DFQATT, CDR2 SNEGSKA (reference sequence). V gave up 5 bases and J gave up 5 bases, with 7 bases separating them. This CDR3 region has 11 residues. The CDR3 loop is CSAFVNNEQFF. CDR3 in DNA: TGCAGTGCTTTCGTGAACAATGAGCAGTTCTTC.